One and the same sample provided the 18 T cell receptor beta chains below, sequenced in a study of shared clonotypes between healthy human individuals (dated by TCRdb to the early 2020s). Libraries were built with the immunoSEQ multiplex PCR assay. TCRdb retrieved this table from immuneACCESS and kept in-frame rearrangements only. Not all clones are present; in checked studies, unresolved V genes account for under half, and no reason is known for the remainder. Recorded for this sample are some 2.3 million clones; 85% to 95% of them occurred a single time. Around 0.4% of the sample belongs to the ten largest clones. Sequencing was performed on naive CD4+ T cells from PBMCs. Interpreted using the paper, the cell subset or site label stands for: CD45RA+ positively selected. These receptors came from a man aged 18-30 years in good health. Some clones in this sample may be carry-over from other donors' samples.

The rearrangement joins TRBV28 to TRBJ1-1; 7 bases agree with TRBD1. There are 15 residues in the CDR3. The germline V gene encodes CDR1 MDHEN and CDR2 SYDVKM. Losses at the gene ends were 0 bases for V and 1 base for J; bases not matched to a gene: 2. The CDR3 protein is CASSLWGQSNTEAFF. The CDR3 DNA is TGTGCCAGCAGTTTATGGGGACAGTCGAACACTGAAGCTTTCTTT.

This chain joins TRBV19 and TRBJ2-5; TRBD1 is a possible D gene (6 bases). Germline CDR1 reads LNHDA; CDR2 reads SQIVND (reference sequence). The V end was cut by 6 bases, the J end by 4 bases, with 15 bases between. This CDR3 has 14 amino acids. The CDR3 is CASRDSSRRETQYF. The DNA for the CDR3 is TGTGCCAGTAGGGACAGCTCGCGGAGAGAGACCCAGTACTTC.

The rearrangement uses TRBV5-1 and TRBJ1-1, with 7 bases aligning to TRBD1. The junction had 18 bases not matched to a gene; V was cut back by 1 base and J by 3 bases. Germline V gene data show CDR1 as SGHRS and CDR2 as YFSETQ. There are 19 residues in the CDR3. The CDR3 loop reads CASSLSAVGAGGLDTEAFF. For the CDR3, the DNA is TGCGCCAGCAGCTTGTCCGCCGTTGGGGCAGGGGGATTAGACACTGAAGCTTTCTTT.

This CDR3 reads CASSLLGASSYEQYF. The CDR3 nucleotides read TGTGCCAGCAGTCTCCTGGGGGCGAGCTCCTACGAGCAGTACTTC. The gene calls are TRBV27 and TRBJ2-7; perhaps TRBD1 as D (6 bases). Trimming removed 5 bases from V and 0 bases from J, with 14 bases in between. This CDR3 is 15 amino acids long. CDR1 MNHEY and CDR2 SMNVEV come from the germline V gene (reference sequence).

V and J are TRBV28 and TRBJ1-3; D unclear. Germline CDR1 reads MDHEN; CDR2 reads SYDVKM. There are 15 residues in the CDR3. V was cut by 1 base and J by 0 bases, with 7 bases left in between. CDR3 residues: CASSLSLISGNTIYF. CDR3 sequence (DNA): TGTGCCAGCAGTTTATCGCTCATCTCTGGAAACACCATATATTTT.

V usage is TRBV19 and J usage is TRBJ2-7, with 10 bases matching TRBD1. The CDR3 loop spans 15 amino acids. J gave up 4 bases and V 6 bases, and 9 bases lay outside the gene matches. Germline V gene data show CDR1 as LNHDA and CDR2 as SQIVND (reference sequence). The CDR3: CASSHSRDRGYEQYF. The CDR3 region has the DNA TGTGCCAGTAGCCACAGCCGGGACAGGGGTTACGAGCAGTACTTC.

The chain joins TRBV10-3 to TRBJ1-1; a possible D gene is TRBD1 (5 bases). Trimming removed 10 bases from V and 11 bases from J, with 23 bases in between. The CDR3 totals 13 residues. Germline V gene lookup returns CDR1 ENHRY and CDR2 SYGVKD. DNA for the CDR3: TGTGCCACCAACCCTGGGGCGGGGGACGGGGCTTTCTTT. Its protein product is CATNPGAGDGAFF.

The CDR3 bases are TGTGCCAGTAGTATTAGAGCTGAGCAGTTCTTC. Amino acids: CASSIRAEQFF. This sequence joins TRBV19 and TRBJ2-1, with D uncertain. Between the trimmed V and J ends, which lost 3 bases and 9 bases, there was a span of 6 bases. Looked up from germline, CDR1 is LNHDA and CDR2 is SQIVND (reference sequence). The CDR3 has 11 residues.

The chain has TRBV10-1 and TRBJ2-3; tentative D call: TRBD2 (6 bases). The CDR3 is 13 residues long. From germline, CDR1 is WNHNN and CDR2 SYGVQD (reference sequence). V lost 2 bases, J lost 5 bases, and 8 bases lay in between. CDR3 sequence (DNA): TGCGCCAGCAGTGAGAGGCGGGGAGATACGCAGTATTTT. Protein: CASSERRGDTQYF.

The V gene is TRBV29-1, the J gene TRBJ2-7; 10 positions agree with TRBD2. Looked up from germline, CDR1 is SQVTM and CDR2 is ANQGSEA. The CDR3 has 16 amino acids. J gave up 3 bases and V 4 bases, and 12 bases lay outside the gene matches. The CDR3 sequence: CSVGPGGASGSYEQYF. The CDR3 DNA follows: TGCAGCGTTGGTCCGGGTGGGGCTAGCGGGAGCTACGAGCAGTACTTC.

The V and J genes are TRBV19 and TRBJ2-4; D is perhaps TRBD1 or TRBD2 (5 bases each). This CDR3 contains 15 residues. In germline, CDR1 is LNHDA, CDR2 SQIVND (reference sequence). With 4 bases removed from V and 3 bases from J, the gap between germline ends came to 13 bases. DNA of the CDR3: TGTGCCAGTAGTAGTTCTGGGACCCTCAAAAACATTCAGTACTTC. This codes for CASSSSGTLKNIQYF.

For the CDR3, the DNA is TGTGCCAGCAGCGGGCAGGGGGCCGGCGCCTACGAGCAGTACTTC. It specifies CASSGQGAGAYEQYF. This chain joins TRBV7-2 and TRBJ2-7; 8 positions agree with TRBD1. The CDR3 has 15 amino acids. From germline, CDR1 is SGHTA and CDR2 FQGNSA. The V segment lost 5 bases and the J segment 2 bases; nucleotides outside the gene matches: 8.

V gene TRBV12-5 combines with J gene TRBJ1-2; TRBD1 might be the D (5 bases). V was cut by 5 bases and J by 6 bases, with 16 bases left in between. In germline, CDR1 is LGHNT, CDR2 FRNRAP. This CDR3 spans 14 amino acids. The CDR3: CASGPSGGDDGYTF. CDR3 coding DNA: TGTGCTAGTGGTCCGTCCGGGGGAGACGATGGCTACACCTTC.

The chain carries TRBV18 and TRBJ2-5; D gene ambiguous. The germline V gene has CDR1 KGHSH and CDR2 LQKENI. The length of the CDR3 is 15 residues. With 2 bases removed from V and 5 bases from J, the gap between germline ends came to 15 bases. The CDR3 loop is CASSPKGSLRETQYF. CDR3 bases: TGTGCCAGCTCACCAAAGGGTAGTCTCCGGGAGACCCAGTACTTC.

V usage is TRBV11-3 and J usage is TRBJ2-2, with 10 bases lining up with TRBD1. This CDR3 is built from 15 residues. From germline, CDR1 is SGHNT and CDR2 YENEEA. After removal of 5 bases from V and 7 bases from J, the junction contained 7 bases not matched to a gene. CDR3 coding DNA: TGTGCCAGCAGCCGACAGGGGGCGCAGGGCGGGGAGCTGTTTTTT. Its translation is CASSRQGAQGGELFF.

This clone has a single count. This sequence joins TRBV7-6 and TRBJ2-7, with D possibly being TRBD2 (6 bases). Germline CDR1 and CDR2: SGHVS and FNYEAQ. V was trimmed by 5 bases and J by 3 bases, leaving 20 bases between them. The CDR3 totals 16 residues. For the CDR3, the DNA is TGTGCCAGCAGCGGGGGGACCGAACGGGGTGGCTACGAGCAGTACTTC. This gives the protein CASSGGTERGGYEQYF. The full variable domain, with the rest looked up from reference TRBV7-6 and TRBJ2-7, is GAGVSQSPRYKVTKRGQDVALRCDPISGHVSLYWYRQALGQGPEFLTYFNYEAQQDKSGLPNDRFSAERPEGSISTLTIQRTEQRDSAMYRCASSGGTERGGYEQYFGPGTRLTVT.

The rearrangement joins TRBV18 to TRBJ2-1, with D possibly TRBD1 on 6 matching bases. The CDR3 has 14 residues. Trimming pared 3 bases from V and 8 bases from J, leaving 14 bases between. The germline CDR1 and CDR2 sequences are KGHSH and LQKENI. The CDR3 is CASSPQGFVDEQFF. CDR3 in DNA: TGTGCCAGCTCACCTCAGGGGTTTGTGGATGAGCAGTTCTTC.

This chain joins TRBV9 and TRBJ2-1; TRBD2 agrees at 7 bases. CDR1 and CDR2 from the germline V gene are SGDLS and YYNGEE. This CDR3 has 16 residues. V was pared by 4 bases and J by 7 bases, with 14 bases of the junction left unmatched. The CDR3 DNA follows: TGTGCCAGCAGCCCCCCGATGCGGGAGACCCTTAATGAGCAGTTCTTC. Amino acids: CASSPPMRETLNEQFF.